The next 31 T cell receptor beta chains were all read from a single sample in a study of blood T cell repertoires in COVID-19. Clones were sequenced by immunoSEQ multiplex PCR, and TCRdb holds only the in-frame ones, with some missing. The data show some 250,000 clones, with 85% to 90% seen just once and 0.99% held by the top ten. The sample consisted of peripheral blood. The receptors here all came from a woman between 40 and 55 years old who had recovered from COVID-19.

This chain links TRBV5-6 with TRBJ1-4, with 8 bases matching TRBD1. With V trimmed by 3 bases and J by 7 bases, 11 bases remained unmatched. Germline-derived CDR1 and CDR2 are SGHDT and YYEEEE. CDR3 length equals 16 residues. The CDR3 DNA is TGTGCCAGCAGCTGGACTCAGGGGGCTTTGGGTGAAAAACTGTTTTTT. Translating gives CASSWTQGALGEKLFF.

The chain has TRBV27 and TRBJ2-1; 7 bases are a match to TRBD2. The length of the CDR3 is 14 residues. Looked up from germline, CDR1 is MNHEY and CDR2 is SMNVEV (reference sequence). V shed 1 base and J 7 bases; nucleotides not matched to a gene: 4. In DNA, the CDR3 is TGTGCCAGCAGTTTATGGGGGACTAAGAATGAGCAGTTCTTC. This gives the protein CASSLWGTKNEQFF.

The V gene is TRBV7-2, the J gene TRBJ1-1; D may be TRBD1 (5 bases). CDR1 and CDR2 from the germline V gene are SGHTA and FQGNSA. The CDR3 consists of 16 residues. V lost 5 bases and J lost 0, with 16 bases in between. CDR3 in amino acids: CASSLVRGGVNTEAFF. The CDR3 nucleotides read TGTGCCAGCAGCCTCGTGCGGGGGGGAGTGAACACTGAAGCTTTCTTT.

J is TRBJ2-1 and V is TRBV6-1; possibly TRBD1 for D (5 bases). V lost 4 bases and J lost 6, with 19 bases in between. This CDR3 comprises 16 residues. Germline V lookup: CDR1 MNHNS, CDR2 SASEGT. The CDR3 sequence: CASSAPGQGLGNEQFF. In DNA form, the CDR3 reads TGTGCCAGCAGTGCCCCGGGCCAGGGATTGGGCAATGAGCAGTTCTTC.

This sequence joins TRBV19 and TRBJ2-7, with 8 bases lining up with TRBD2. The CDR3 runs to 12 residues. V gave up 5 bases and J gave up 3 bases; unmatched junction bases: 0. From germline, CDR1 is LNHDA and CDR2 SQIVND (reference sequence). In nucleotides, the CDR3 is TGTGCCAGTAGTGCGGGGGGCTACGAGCAGTACTTC. Its protein is CASSAGGYEQYF.

The chain employs TRBV30 and TRBJ2-1, with D hard to call. Germline CDR1 GTSNPN, CDR2 SVGIG (reference sequence). V lost 0 bases, J lost 7 bases, and 4 bases lay in between. The CDR3 contains 11 residues. The CDR3 sequence: CAWSVENEQFF. CDR3 coding DNA: TGTGCCTGGAGTGTTGAGAATGAGCAGTTCTTC.

This clone occurred once. This sequence joins TRBV19 and TRBJ1-1; the match to TRBD1 covers 7 bases. Trimming at V came to 8 bases and at J to 3 bases, leaving 9 bases not matched to a gene. CDR1 is LNHDA, CDR2 SQIVND, per germline (reference sequence). The CDR3 has 14 residues. The CDR3 sequence: CASGHRGRDTEAFF. The CDR3 DNA reads TGTGCCAGTGGGCACAGGGGAAGGGACACTGAAGCTTTCTTT.

This sequence joins TRBV19 and TRBJ2-3; maybe TRBD1 (5 bases). V gave up 5 bases and J gave up 10 bases, with 16 bases separating them. There are 13 residues in the CDR3. CDR1 LNHDA and CDR2 SQIVND come from the germline V gene (reference sequence). Written as DNA, the CDR3 is TGTGCCAGTAGTTCCGGATGGCAGGGATCGCAGTATTTT. Translating gives CASSSGWQGSQYF.

This chain joins TRBV29-1 and TRBJ2-7; tentatively, D is TRBD1 (6 bases). The V gene's germline CDR1 is SQVTM and CDR2 ANQGSEA. This CDR3 contains 11 residues. Trimming cost V 5 bases and J 4 bases, with 9 bases left between them. In DNA form, the CDR3 reads TGCAGCGTTCAACAGGGATACGAGCAGTACTTC. Amino acids: CSVQQGYEQYF.

The chain employs TRBV13 and TRBJ2-3; possibly TRBD2 for D (6 bases). This CDR3 spans 15 amino acids. Trimming left V 4 bases short and J 2 bases short, with 13 bases between. Germline assignment: CDR1 PRHDT and CDR2 FYEKMQ (reference sequence). The CDR3 reads CASSYRAGPTDTQYF. For the CDR3, the DNA is TGTGCCAGCAGCTACCGGGCGGGGCCCACAGATACGCAGTATTTT.

The chain employs TRBV9 and TRBJ2-1; D not certain. The CDR3 is 11 residues long. V lost 3 bases to trimming and J lost 6 bases, with 4 bases between them. From germline, CDR1 is SGDLS and CDR2 YYNGEE. In DNA form, the CDR3 reads TGTGCCAGCAGCGCTCTCAATGAGCAGTTCTTC. Encoded protein: CASSALNEQFF.

The V call is TRBV7-2, the J call TRBJ2-7, with D perhaps matching TRBD2 (5 bases). The CDR3 loop spans 14 amino acids. V was cut by 5 bases and J by 3 bases, with 14 bases left in between. Per germline, CDR1 SGHTA and CDR2 FQGNSA. CDR3: CASSLRLADYEQYF. The CDR3 region has the DNA TGTGCCAGCAGCCTCCGGCTAGCAGACTACGAGCAGTACTTC.

The V gene is TRBV25-1, the J gene TRBJ2-3; D is unclear. This CDR3 has 17 residues. V lost 3 bases to trimming and J lost 2 bases, with 18 bases between them. Germline CDR1 reads MGHDK; CDR2 reads SYGVNS. CDR3 sequence reads: CASSDISAAKPTDTQYF. The CDR3 DNA follows: TGTGCCAGCAGTGACATCTCGGCAGCGAAACCCACAGATACGCAGTATTTT.

The chain employs TRBV11-2 and TRBJ2-1; 9 nucleotides line up with TRBD2. CDR1 and CDR2 (germline): SGHAT, FQNNGV. With V trimmed by 5 bases and J by 2 bases, 13 bases remained unmatched. The CDR3 is 18 residues long. The CDR3 loop is CASSPAGLAGPTYNEQFF. The DNA for the CDR3 is TGTGCCAGCAGCCCGGCCGGGCTAGCGGGACCCACCTACAATGAGCAGTTCTTC.

The chain is built from TRBV6-5 and TRBJ1-4; D unclear. The V gene's germline CDR1 is MNHEY and CDR2 SVGAGI. The CDR3 is 16 residues long. The V end lost 0 bases, the J end lost 4 bases, and 12 bases lay between the germline ends. The CDR3 nucleotides read TGTGCCAGCAGTTACTCGAGGCACCCCCGTAATGAAAAACTGTTTTTT. It yields the protein CASSYSRHPRNEKLFF.

The chain is built from TRBV29-1 and TRBJ1-1; D remains unclear. The CDR3 covers 11 residues. Germline loops: CDR1 SQVTM, CDR2 ANQGSEA. The V end was cut by 1 base, the J end by 7 bases, with 7 bases between. CDR3 in amino acids: CSVEVQVEAFF. The CDR3 DNA reads TGCAGCGTTGAAGTGCAGGTTGAAGCTTTCTTT. Combining the CDR3 with reference TRBV29-1 and TRBJ1-1 gives the whole variable domain SAVISQKPSRDICQRGTSLTIQCQVDSQVTMMFWYRQQPGQSLTLIATANQGSEATYESGFVIDKFPISRPNLTFSTLTVSNMSPEDSSIYLCSVEVQVEAFFGQGTRLTVV.

The chain employs TRBV30 and TRBJ2-4, with 10 bases lining up with TRBD2. The CDR3 contains 13 residues. Losses at the gene ends were 3 bases for V and 14 bases for J; bases not matched to a gene: 10. Germline values: CDR1 GTSNPN, CDR2 SVGIG (reference sequence). The CDR3 DNA is TGTGCCTGGAGCCTCCGGGGACTAGCGCCGGAGTACTTC. It is translated as CAWSLRGLAPEYF.

The chain links TRBV29-1 to TRBJ1-2; 8 bases align to TRBD1. CDR1 is SQVTM, CDR2 ANQGSEA, per germline. The CDR3 is made up of 15 amino acids. Trimming at V came to 1 base and at J to 7 bases, leaving 11 bases not matched to a gene. CDR3 protein: CSVEALDRESGGYTF. In DNA form, the CDR3 reads TGCAGCGTTGAAGCACTGGACAGGGAGAGCGGTGGCTACACCTTC.

To note about this clone: Other DNA sequences of this sample code for an identical CDR3. The V call is TRBV9, the J call TRBJ2-7; a weak D match, TRBD1 (5 bases). V lost 0 bases and J 0 bases, leaving 7 bases between the germline ends. This CDR3 has 14 amino acids. Per germline, CDR1 SGDLS and CDR2 YYNGEE. CDR3 bases: TGTGCCAGCAGCGTAGGGGGCAGCTCCTACGAGCAGTACTTC. Protein: CASSVGGSSYEQYF. The full variable domain, rest sourced from reference TRBV9 and TRBJ2-7, is DSGVTQTPKHLITATGQRVTLRCSPRSGDLSVYWYQQSLDQGLQFLIQYYNGEERAKGNILERFSAQQFPDLHSELNLSSLELGDSALYFCASSVGGSSYEQYFGPGTRLTVT.

A few counts support this clone. This sequence joins TRBV2 and TRBJ2-3; a weak D match, TRBD2 (6 bases). Looked up from germline, CDR1 is SNHLY and CDR2 is FYNNEI. This CDR3 has 15 amino acids. V was trimmed by 6 bases and J by 0 bases, leaving 13 bases between them. The CDR3 nucleotides read TGTGCCAGCAGCCACCCGGGGGAGAGCACAGATACGCAGTATTTT. This encodes CASSHPGESTDTQYF.

The genes are TRBV24-1 and TRBJ2-3; TRBD2 matches at 10 bases. CDR3 length: 17 amino acids. V was pared by 3 bases and J by 5 bases, with 10 bases of the junction left unmatched. CDR1 is KGHDR, CDR2 SFDVKD, per germline. The CDR3 protein is CATSDGRLAGVKDTQYF. For the CDR3, the DNA is TGTGCCACCAGTGATGGTCGTCTAGCGGGAGTTAAAGATACGCAGTATTTT.

This clone was counted once. This rearrangement joins TRBV6-5 to TRBJ1-1; D might be TRBD1 (6 bases). The CDR3 sequence is 13 residues long. Looked up from germline, CDR1 is MNHEY and CDR2 is SVGAGI. V gave up 5 bases and J gave up 3 bases, with 10 bases separating them. The CDR3 DNA follows: TGTGCCAGCAGTCCAGGGGTGGACACTGAAGCTTTCTTT. This sequence encodes CASSPGVDTEAFF.

The chain joins TRBV9 to TRBJ2-1; D is perhaps TRBD2 (6 bases). The V end was cut by 3 bases, the J end by 1 base, with 8 bases between. Germline CDR1 and CDR2: SGDLS and YYNGEE. The CDR3 is 14 residues long. Here the CDR3 reads CASSAGGSYNEQFF. CDR3 bases: TGTGCCAGCAGCGCCGGAGGGTCCTACAATGAGCAGTTCTTC.

The rearrangement joins TRBV18 to TRBJ2-6; D might be TRBD2 (5 bases). Germline loops: CDR1 KGHSH, CDR2 LQKENI. The CDR3 length is 14 residues. V was pared by 3 bases and J by 4 bases, with 7 bases between. CDR3 region: CASSPPGGANVLTF. The CDR3 nucleotides read TGTGCCAGCTCACCCCCGGGAGGGGCCAACGTCCTGACTTTC.

Many counts were recorded for this clone. The genes are TRBV7-9 and TRBJ1-3; D not resolved. CDR3 size: 10 residues. Germline V gene sequence: CDR1 SEHNR, CDR2 FQNEAQ (reference sequence). V shed 8 bases and J shed 3 bases, with 2 bases lying between them. As DNA, the CDR3 is TGTGCCAGCTATGGAAACACCATATATTTT. This codes for CASYGNTIYF.

The chain recombines TRBV24-1 with TRBJ1-5; 7 positions agree with TRBD1. From germline, CDR1 is KGHDR and CDR2 SFDVKD. The CDR3 has 16 residues. V lost 4 bases and J lost 2; bases outside the gene matches: 7. CDR3 DNA: TGTGCCACCAGTGACCCGACAGGGAGTGGCAATCAGCCCCAGCATTTT. It encodes CATSDPTGSGNQPQHF.

The rearrangement joins TRBV9 to TRBJ2-3; D is uncertain. Deletions cut 4 bases from V and 1 base from J, with 13 bases between. The CDR3 loop spans 15 amino acids. The V gene's germline CDR1 is SGDLS and CDR2 YYNGEE. This chain's CDR3 is CASSSGPSGTDTQYF. DNA for the CDR3: TGTGCCAGCAGCTCCGGCCCCAGCGGCACAGATACGCAGTATTTT.

The chain recombines TRBV19 with TRBJ2-3; no reliable D call. Looked up from germline, CDR1 is LNHDA and CDR2 is SQIVND (reference sequence). The length of the CDR3 is 13 residues. V gave up 3 bases and J gave up 2 bases, with 6 bases separating them. The DNA for the CDR3 is TGTGCCAGTAGTATCCGAGACACAGATACGCAGTATTTT. Amino acids: CASSIRDTDTQYF.

The chain has TRBV7-2 and TRBJ2-1; TRBD2 matches 9 bases. The CDR3 sequence is 16 residues long. The J segment lost 5 bases and the V segment lost 5 bases, leaving 10 bases of the junction unmatched. CDR1 and CDR2 (germline): SGHTA, FQGNSA. CDR3 sequence reads: CASSPLAGVGHNEQFF. The CDR3, as DNA: TGTGCCAGCAGCCCCTTAGCGGGAGTGGGCCACAATGAGCAGTTCTTC.

This chain connects TRBV10-1 to TRBJ2-2; D is ambiguous. The V end lost 6 bases, the J end lost 1 base, and 12 bases lay between the germline ends. The CDR3 loop spans 15 amino acids. Germline values: CDR1 WNHNN, CDR2 SYGVQD (reference sequence). CDR3 bases: TGCGCCAGCAGGAGGTGTATTGAGAACACCGGGGAGCTGTTTTTT. It yields the protein CASRRCIENTGELFF.

On this clone itself: At one end, the junction sequence differs from germline, possibly due to a read error. The rearrangement uses TRBV5-1 and TRBJ2-7; tentatively, D is TRBD1 or TRBD2 (5 bases each). This CDR3 has 15 residues. The germline CDR1 and CDR2 sequences are SGHRS and YFSETQ. CDR3 amino acids: CASRLGETPPAEQYF. The CDR3 DNA follows: TGCGCCAGCAGGTTGGGGGAGACCCCCCCCGCGGAGCAGTACTTC.